This T cell receptor (beta chain) originates from a study of CD4 T cells in relation to SARS-CoV-2 and coronaviruses (TCRdb year 2021). Regarding the research as a whole: The ViraFEST assay cultured PBMCs with antigen for about eleven days, then sequenced TCR beta CDR3s to find antigen-specific clonal expansions. For other donors in the study, expansion assays were sequenced with a different, Illumina-based TCR-beta assay. Patient-derived lymphoblastoid cell lines were used to map the HLA restriction of shared crossreactive spike epitopes. The study assessed, at the TCR clonotype level, memory CD4+ T cell crossreactivity between SARS-CoV-2 and common cold coronavirus spike proteins. The negative reference condition was either a culture with an HIV-1 Nef peptide pool or a culture with no peptide. The Adaptive Biotechnologies TCR-sequencing kit was used for samples from three pre-COVID donors and for the naive versus memory experiments, whereas the other data were Illumina-based. General conclusions and limits of the study: Crossreactivity analysis centred on spike protein, so crossreactivity against other viral proteins was not assessed. In about 71% of donors, memory CD4+ clonotypes turned up that crossrecognized SARS-CoV-2 and at least one common cold coronavirus spike. The study was limited by small numbers of patients and tested TCRs. Crossreactive clones showed significantly weaker SARS-CoV-2-driven expansion than monoreactive clones, consistent with antigenic imprinting. Pre-pandemic and post-infection samples were not both contributed by any donor, so tracing of the source of pre-existing responses was limited.

In the case of this clone: Its specific antigen is unknown. Within one base of it there is no much larger clone, and no base qualities were kept.

CDR1 is given as SEHNR and CDR2 as FQNEAQ, both from the germline V gene (reference sequence). V loses 2 bases, J loses 7 bases, and the germline ends lie 11 bases apart. The CDR3 covers 13 residues, taking in both the cysteine and the phenylalanine. Only the CDR3 portion is preserved as DNA: 39 bases, with reading frame beginning at the first base. CD4+ T cells from unexposed donors were collected before the COVID-19 pandemic (2011-2018). The EasySep CD4+ T cell isolation kit was used to isolate CD4+ T cells once the cultures had run for approximately ten days. Unexposed donor CD4+ T cells were tested for reactivity to SARS-CoV-2 S and N and four common cold coronavirus spike pools, as cell number allowed. Each well held a few million PBMCs cultured in IMDM containing roughly 5% human AB serum and roughly 9.4 IU/ml IL-2. Half of the culture medium was replaced with fresh IL-2-containing medium on days 3 and 7. In general, every peptide culture condition was set up in three replicate wells. The leukapheresis product used for the unexposed donors was purchased from a commercial source. Ficoll-Paque PLUS gradient centrifugation was used to isolate PBMCs from either whole blood or leukapheresis product. PBMCs were either used fresh in the expansion assay or cryopreserved at -140 degrees C. The QIAamp Micro DNA Kit was used to extract genomic DNA from the CD4+ T cells.

Receptor amplification or capture employed the immunoSEQ multiplex PCR assay. The paper's processing steps were these. Preprocessing removed nonproductive sequences and CDR3s not starting with C, not ending with F or W, or shorter than 7 amino acids. The MANAFEST web app was used to call antigen-specific clonotypes on the basis of expansion compared with the reference and with other culture wells. A clone was considered positive if significant expansion relative to the reference culture was observed in 2 of 3 replicate wells at an FDR below 0.05. Positive clones also required significant expansion versus all other tandem wells and an odds ratio above 5. CDR3 homology was measured as pairwise Levenshtein distance, computed with the stringdist R package after trimming three terminal residues from each end. Sourced from immuneACCESS, this table was stored by TCRdb with only in-frame sequences that have V and J called. A share of the clones is absent; for the studies checked, an unresolved V gene accounts for under half, and the remainder has no known explanation. The V and J calls and the clone size are those of that table, but D and trimming were determined from the DNA. In all, the sample holds around 25,000 clones, and more than 60% of those were seen once. 8.5% to 12% of the sample belongs to the ten largest clones.

This chain joins TRBV7-9 to TRBJ1-1; the D gene lacks a confident call. The sequence was obtained from a human donor in good health. Specimen: CD4+ T cells from PBMCs, cultured in vitro. The bases read TGTGCCAGCAGCTTAATCTGGGCCCGTGAAGCTTTCTTT. This gives the protein CASSLIWAREAFF.